These 4 T cell receptor beta chains originate from one sample sequenced in a study of shared clonotypes between healthy human individuals. Naive CD8 isolation took CD45RO-negative cells positively selected for CCR7 and excluded terminally differentiated effector memory CD45RA+ cells. The repertoire was sequenced with immunoSEQ multiplex PCR; TCRdb's copy has only in-frame clones and lacks some. The sample records around 1,900,000 clones, just over 90% being singletons. The sequencing input was naive CD8+ T cells from PBMCs. The receptors come from a young man in good health. Some clones in this sample may be carry-over from other donors' samples.

The chain joins TRBV20-1 to TRBJ2-3; D not certain. CDR1 is DFQATT and CDR2 is SNEGSKA in the germline V gene (reference sequence). The CDR3 sequence is 10 residues long. Trimming took off 6 bases at V and 6 bases at J, with 7 bases between the two ends. This chain's CDR3 is CSAMWDTQYF. The CDR3 nucleotides read TGCAGTGCGATGTGGGATACGCAGTATTTT.

The gene calls are TRBV5-5 and TRBJ2-7; D unresolved. The CDR3 has 13 amino acids. CDR1 is SGHKS and CDR2 is YYEKEE in the germline V gene (reference sequence). Trimming left V 0 bases short and J 4 bases short, with 8 bases between. The CDR3 nucleotides are TGTGCCAGCAGCTTGGGGGTTGAGTACGAGCAGTACTTC. The encoded protein is CASSLGVEYEQYF.

Regarding this clone: This sample also contains other DNA sequences that code for the same CDR3. The chain links TRBV10-2 to TRBJ2-7; D is tentatively TRBD1 or TRBD2 (6 bases each). CDR1 and CDR2 from the germline V gene are WSHSY and SAAADI. The CDR3 is 13 amino acids. Trimming took 3 bases from V and 3 from J, leaving 9 bases between them. The CDR3 coding sequence is TGCGCCAGCAGTGAAGGGGGGATCTACGAGCAGTACTTC. Translation: CASSEGGIYEQYF.

The CDR3 here is CASSLGDRGGLYEQYF. The CDR3 DNA reads TGTGCCAGCAGCTTGGGGGACAGGGGAGGACTCTACGAGCAGTACTTC. This sequence joins TRBV5-6 and TRBJ2-7; 10 bases agree with TRBD1. The V segment lost 0 bases and the J segment 3 bases; nucleotides outside the gene matches: 6. The CDR3 contains 16 residues. CDR1 and CDR2 from the germline V gene are SGHDT and YYEEEE.